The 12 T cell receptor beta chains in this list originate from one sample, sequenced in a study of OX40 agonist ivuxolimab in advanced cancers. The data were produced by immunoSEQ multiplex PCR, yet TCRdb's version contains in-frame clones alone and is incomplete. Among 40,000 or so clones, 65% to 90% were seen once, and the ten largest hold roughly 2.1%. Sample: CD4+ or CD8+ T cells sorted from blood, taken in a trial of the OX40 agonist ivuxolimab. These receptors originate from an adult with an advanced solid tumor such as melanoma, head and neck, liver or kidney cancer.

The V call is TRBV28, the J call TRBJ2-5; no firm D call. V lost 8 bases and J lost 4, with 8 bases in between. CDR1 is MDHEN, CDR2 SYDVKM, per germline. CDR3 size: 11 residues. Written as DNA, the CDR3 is TGTGCCAGCGGAGTGGGAGAGACCCAGTACTTC. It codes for CASGVGETQYF.

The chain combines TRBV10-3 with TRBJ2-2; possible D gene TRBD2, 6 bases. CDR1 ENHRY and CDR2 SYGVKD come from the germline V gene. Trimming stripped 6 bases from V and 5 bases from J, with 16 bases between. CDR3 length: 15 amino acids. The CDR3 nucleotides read TGTGCCATCAGGCCGGGAGCTGGGAGTACCGGGGAGCTGTTTTTT. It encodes CAIRPGAGSTGELFF.

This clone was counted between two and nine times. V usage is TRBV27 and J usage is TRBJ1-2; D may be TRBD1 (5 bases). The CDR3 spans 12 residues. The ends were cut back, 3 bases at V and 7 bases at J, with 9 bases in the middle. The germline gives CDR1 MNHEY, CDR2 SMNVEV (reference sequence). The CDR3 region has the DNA TGTGCCAGCAGTTTTAAGGGGTTTGGCTACACCTTC. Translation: CASSFKGFGYTF.

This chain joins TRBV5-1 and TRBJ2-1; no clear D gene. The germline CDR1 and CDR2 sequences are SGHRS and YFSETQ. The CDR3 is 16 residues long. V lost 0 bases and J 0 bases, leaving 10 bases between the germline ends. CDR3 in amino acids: CASSLGTASSYNEQFF. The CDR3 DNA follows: TGCGCCAGCAGCTTGGGTACGGCGAGCTCCTACAATGAGCAGTTCTTC.

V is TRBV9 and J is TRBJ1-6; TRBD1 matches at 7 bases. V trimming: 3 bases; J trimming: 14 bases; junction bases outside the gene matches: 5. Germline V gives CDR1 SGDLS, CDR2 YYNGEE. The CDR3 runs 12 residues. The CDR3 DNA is TGTGCCAGCAGCGCGACAGGGAGTTCCCTCCACTTT. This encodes CASSATGSSLHF.

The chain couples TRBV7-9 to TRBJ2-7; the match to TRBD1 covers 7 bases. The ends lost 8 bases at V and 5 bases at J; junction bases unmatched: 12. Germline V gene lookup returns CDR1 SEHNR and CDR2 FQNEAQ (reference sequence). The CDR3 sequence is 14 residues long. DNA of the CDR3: TGTGCCAGCTCCATAGGGGGCTTTGGCCACGAGCAGTACTTC. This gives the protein CASSIGGFGHEQYF.

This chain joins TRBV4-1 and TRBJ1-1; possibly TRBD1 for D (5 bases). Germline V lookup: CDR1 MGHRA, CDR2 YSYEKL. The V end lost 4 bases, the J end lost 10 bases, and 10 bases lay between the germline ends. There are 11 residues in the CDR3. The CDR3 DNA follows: TGCGCCAGCAGCCGGGGGAACGGAGCTTTCTTT. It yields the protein CASSRGNGAFF.

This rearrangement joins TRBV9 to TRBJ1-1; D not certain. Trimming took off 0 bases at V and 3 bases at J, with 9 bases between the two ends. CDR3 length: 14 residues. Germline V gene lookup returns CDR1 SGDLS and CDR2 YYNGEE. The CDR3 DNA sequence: TGTGCCAGCAGCGTAGAGAGGGTAGACACTGAAGCTTTCTTT. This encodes CASSVERVDTEAFF. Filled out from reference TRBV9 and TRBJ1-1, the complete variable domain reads DSGVTQTPKHLITATGQRVTLRCSPRSGDLSVYWYQQSLDQGLQFLIQYYNGEERAKGNILERFSAQQFPDLHSELNLSSLELGDSALYFCASSVERVDTEAFFGQGTRLTVV.

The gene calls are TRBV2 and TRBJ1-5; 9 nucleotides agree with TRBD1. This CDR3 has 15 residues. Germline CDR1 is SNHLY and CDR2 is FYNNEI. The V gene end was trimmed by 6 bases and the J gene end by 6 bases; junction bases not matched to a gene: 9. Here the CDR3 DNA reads TGTGCCAGCAGGACCGACAGGGGGGAGGCTCAGCCCCAGCATTTT. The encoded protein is CASRTDRGEAQPQHF.

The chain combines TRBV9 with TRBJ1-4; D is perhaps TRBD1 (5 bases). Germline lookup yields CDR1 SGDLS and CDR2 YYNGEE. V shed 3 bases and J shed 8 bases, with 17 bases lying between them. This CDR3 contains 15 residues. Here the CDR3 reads CASSGRDGLIEKLFF. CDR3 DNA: TGTGCCAGCAGCGGCCGGGACGGACTTATAGAAAAACTGTTTTTT.

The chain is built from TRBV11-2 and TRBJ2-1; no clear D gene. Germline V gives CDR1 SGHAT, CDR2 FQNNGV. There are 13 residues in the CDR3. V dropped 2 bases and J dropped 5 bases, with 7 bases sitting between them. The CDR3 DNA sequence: TGTGCCAGCAGCTTAAAGTTAGACAATGAGCAGTTCTTC. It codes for CASSLKLDNEQFF.

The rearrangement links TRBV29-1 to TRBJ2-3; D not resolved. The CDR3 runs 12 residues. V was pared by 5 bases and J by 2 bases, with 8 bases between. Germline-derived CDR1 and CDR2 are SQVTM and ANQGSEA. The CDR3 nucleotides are TGCAGCGTTTGGACGGCCACAGATACGCAGTATTTT. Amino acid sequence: CSVWTATDTQYF.